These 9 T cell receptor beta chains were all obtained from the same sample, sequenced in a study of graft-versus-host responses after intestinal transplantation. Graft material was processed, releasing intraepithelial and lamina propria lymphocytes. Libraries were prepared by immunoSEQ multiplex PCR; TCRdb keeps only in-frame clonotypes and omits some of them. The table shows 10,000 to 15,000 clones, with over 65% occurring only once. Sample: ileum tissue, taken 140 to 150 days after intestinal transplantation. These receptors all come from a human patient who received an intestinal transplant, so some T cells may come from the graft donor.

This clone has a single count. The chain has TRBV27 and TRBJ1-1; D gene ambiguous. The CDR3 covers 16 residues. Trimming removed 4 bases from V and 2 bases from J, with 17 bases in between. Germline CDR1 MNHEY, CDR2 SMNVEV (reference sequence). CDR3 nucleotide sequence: TGTGCCAGCAGTTGGGTTTACCCCGGGAGAAACACTGAAGCTTTCTTT. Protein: CASSWVYPGRNTEAFF.

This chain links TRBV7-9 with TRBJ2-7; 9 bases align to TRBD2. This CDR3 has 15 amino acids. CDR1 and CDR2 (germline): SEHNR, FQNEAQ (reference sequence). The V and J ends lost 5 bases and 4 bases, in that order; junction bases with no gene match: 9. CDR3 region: CASSPPGLALYEQYF. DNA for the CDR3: TGTGCCAGCAGCCCACCGGGACTAGCTTTGTACGAGCAGTACTTC.

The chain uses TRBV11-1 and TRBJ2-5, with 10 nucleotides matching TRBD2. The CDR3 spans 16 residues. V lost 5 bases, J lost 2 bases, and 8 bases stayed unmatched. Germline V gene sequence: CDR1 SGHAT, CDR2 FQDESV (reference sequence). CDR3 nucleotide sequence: TGTGCCAGCAGCGTACCTAGCGGGGGCTTTCAAGAGACCCAGTACTTC. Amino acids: CASSVPSGGFQETQYF.

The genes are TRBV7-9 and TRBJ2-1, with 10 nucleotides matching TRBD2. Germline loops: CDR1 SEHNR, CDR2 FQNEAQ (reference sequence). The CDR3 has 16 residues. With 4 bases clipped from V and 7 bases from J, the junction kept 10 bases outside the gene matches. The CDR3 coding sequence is TGTGCCAGCAGCTACCGGGCTAGCGGGAGTTCGAATGAGCAGTTCTTC. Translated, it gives CASSYRASGSSNEQFF. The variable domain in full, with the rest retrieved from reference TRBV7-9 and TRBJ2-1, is DTGVSQNPRHKITKRGQNVTFRCDPISEHNRLYWYRQTLGQGPEFLTYFQNEAQLEKSRLLSDRFSAERPKGSFSTLEIQRTEQGDSAMYLCASSYRASGSSNEQFFGPGTRLTVL.

CDR3 DNA: TGTGCCAGCAGCTTATACGGGATTATCTACGAGCAGTACTTC. Translating it yields CASSLYGIIYEQYF. This chain joins TRBV11-2 and TRBJ2-7, with D tentatively TRBD2 (5 bases). The germline CDR1 and CDR2 sequences are SGHAT and FQNNGV. Trimming left V 2 bases short and J 3 bases short, with 11 bases between. CDR3 size: 14 residues.

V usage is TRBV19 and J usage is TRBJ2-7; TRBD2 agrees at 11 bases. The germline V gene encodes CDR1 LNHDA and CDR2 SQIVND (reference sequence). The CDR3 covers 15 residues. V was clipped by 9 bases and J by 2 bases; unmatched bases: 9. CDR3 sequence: CASLTRLAGPYEQYF. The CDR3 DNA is TGTGCCAGCCTGACCCGACTAGCGGGACCCTACGAGCAGTACTTC.

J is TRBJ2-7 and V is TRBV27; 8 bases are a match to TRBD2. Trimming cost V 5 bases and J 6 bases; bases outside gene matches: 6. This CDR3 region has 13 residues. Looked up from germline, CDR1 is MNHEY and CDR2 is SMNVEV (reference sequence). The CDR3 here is CASSREGRIEQYF. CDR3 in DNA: TGTGCCAGCAGTCGGGAGGGCCGTATCGAGCAGTACTTC.

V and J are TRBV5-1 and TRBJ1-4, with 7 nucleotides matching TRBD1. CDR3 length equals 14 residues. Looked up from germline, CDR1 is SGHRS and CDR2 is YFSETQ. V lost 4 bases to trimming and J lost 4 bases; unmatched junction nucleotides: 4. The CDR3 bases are TGCGCCAGCAGCCGCGACAGGGATAATGAAAAACTGTTTTTT. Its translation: CASSRDRDNEKLFF.

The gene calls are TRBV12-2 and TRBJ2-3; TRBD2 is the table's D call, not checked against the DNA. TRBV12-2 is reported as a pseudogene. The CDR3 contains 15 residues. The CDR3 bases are TGTGCAAGTCGCCCGGTCCGGGGGGGCGCTGATACGCAGTATTTT. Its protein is CASRPVRGGADTQYF.